This T cell receptor (beta chain) was sequenced during a study of CD8 T cells in ankylosing spondylitis. Overall study findings and caveats: As reported, disease-linked clones showed significant enrichment in matched ankylosing spondylitis synovial fluid. What appeared characteristic of ankylosing spondylitis blood was a TCR beta motif of eight highly homologous variants.

As regards this clonotype: Its antigen is still unknown.

Germline V CDR1 and CDR2: SGHKS, YYEKEE (reference sequence). Trimming took off 0 bases at V and 4 bases at J, with 8 bases between the two ends. The CDR3 contains 14 residues. TCRdb analysed the 5' RACE reads with MiXCR anew, one entry per CDR3 protein. Counted here are over 150,000 distinct CDR3 sequences, 9.5% to 15% occurring once; the ten biggest clones make up approximately 15%. The sequenced sample was blood, either unsorted or a sorted T cell fraction (not recorded which). The V and J genes are TRBV5-5 and TRBJ2-1, with D hard to call. This clonotype was obtained from a male donor with ankylosing spondylitis or in good health (not recorded which). The CDR3: CASSLEQVYNEQFF. The CDR3 region has the DNA TGTGCCAGCAGCTTGGAGCAGGTATACAATGAGCAGTTCTTC.